Listed below are T cell receptor beta chains from one sample, sequenced in a study of T-cell memory formation after mild COVID-19. TCRdb reprocessed the 5' RACE reads with MiXCR, giving one entry per CDR3 protein. The sample holds hundreds of thousands of distinct CDR3 sequences; around 21% are singletons and the top ten take under 15%. The sequencing sample was made of PBMCs or a T cell subset sorted from them (not recorded which). These TCRs come from an adult woman who had mild COVID-19 (a few samples of this study predate the infection). Cell type and time point are not known. CDR3s include the opening cysteine and the closing phenylalanine or tryptophan. Each record gives: J gene, D gene, V gene, clone size, CDR3 DNA, CDR3 protein. The D gene is left open where the match is weak. Not all rows give a size; the values are once, few, many and, for expanded clones, a class.

J gene: TRBJ2-1; D gene: NA; V gene: TRBV13; clone size: NA; CDR3 DNA: TGTGCCAGCAGCTTAATGGGGGCCTACAATGAGCAGTTCTTC; CDR3 protein: CASSLMGAYNEQFF
J gene: TRBJ2-7; D gene: TRBD1; V gene: TRBV7-9; clone size: NA; CDR3 DNA: TGTGCCAGCAGCTTAGTGGGACAGGGGCGATACGAGCAGTACTTC; CDR3 protein: CASSLVGQGRYEQYF
J gene: TRBJ2-1; D gene: TRBD2; V gene: TRBV20-1; clone size: few; CDR3 DNA: TGCAGTGCTAGACCGGTAGTTCTCGATCGCGGGAGAGGTTACAATGAGCAGTTCTTC; CDR3 protein: CSARPVVLDRGRGYNEQFF
J gene: TRBJ2-1; D gene: NA; V gene: TRBV29-1; clone size: NA; CDR3 DNA: TGCAGCGTTGAAGATTTGGACAGAGCCTACAATGAGCAGTTCTTC; CDR3 protein: CSVEDLDRAYNEQFF
J gene: TRBJ2-1; D gene: NA; V gene: TRBV10-3; clone size: NA; CDR3 DNA: TGTGCCATCAGTGAGGCTGTGGGGGAGCAGTTCTTC; CDR3 protein: CAISEAVGEQFF
J gene: TRBJ2-7; D gene: NA; V gene: TRBV5-5; clone size: NA; CDR3 DNA: TGTGCCAGCAGCTTGGGGCAGACTAGCTCCTACGAGCAGTACTTC; CDR3 protein: CASSLGQTSSYEQYF
J gene: TRBJ2-6; D gene: NA; V gene: TRBV15; clone size: NA; CDR3 DNA: TGTGCCACCAGCAGAGCACGGATATCTGGGGCCAACGTCCTGACTTTC; CDR3 protein: CATSRARISGANVLTF
J gene: TRBJ2-7; D gene: NA; V gene: TRBV1; clone size: NA; CDR3 DNA: TGCACCAGCAGCCAAGCTAAGCGGTCCTACGAGCAGTACTTC; CDR3 protein: CTSSQAKRSYEQYF
J gene: TRBJ2-3; D gene: TRBD1; V gene: TRBV9; clone size: NA; CDR3 DNA: TGTGCCAGCAGCACGACAGGGGTCTCTAGCACAGATACGCAGTATTTT; CDR3 protein: CASSTTGVSSTDTQYF
J gene: TRBJ2-5; D gene: TRBD1; V gene: TRBV12-3/TRBV12-4; clone size: NA; CDR3 DNA: TGTGCCAGCAGCCCACTCCGGGACAGACAAGAGACCCAGTACTTC; CDR3 protein: CASSPLRDRQETQYF
J gene: TRBJ1-1; D gene: TRBD1; V gene: TRBV24-1; clone size: NA; CDR3 DNA: TGTGCCACCAGTGATGGGGGACAGCTAACTGAAGCTTTCTTT; CDR3 protein: CATSDGGQLTEAFF
J gene: TRBJ2-5; D gene: NA; V gene: TRBV7-9; clone size: few; CDR3 DNA: TGTGCCAGCAGCTTAACGAGGGGACAAGAGACCCAGTACTTC; CDR3 protein: CASSLTRGQETQYF
J gene: TRBJ2-7; D gene: NA; V gene: TRBV7-2; clone size: NA; CDR3 DNA: TGTGCCAGCACCTCCCGGTGGACCTACGAGCAGTACTTC; CDR3 protein: CASTSRWTYEQYF
J gene: TRBJ2-7; D gene: NA; V gene: TRBV12-2; clone size: NA; CDR3 DNA: TGTGCAAGTCGCTCACCCCGGGACAGGGGTACCCACGAGCAGTACTTC; CDR3 protein: CASRSPRDRGTHEQYF
J gene: TRBJ1-6; D gene: NA; V gene: TRBV6-5; clone size: once; CDR3 DNA: TGTGCCAGCAGTTCAGACCGCGGTAGGGCCCTCCACTTT; CDR3 protein: CASSSDRGRALHF
J gene: TRBJ2-1; D gene: TRBD2; V gene: TRBV6-4; clone size: many; CDR3 DNA: TGTGCCAGCAGTGACTCCAGCGGGAGCGCAAATGAGCAGTTCTTC; CDR3 protein: CASSDSSGSANEQFF
J gene: TRBJ2-1; D gene: NA; V gene: TRBV9; clone size: few; CDR3 DNA: TGTGCCAGCAGCGCTAGCGATTATGAGCAGTTCTTC; CDR3 protein: CASSASDYEQFF
J gene: TRBJ2-3; D gene: NA; V gene: TRBV7-9; clone size: few; CDR3 DNA: TGTGCCTGCACGGGAGCTCGACGACTCACAGATACGCAGTATTTT; CDR3 protein: CACTGARRLTDTQYF
J gene: TRBJ2-1; D gene: TRBD2; V gene: TRBV5-8; clone size: few; CDR3 DNA: TGTGCCAGCAGCACCCGGGGGGGTAGCTCCTACAATGAGCAGTTCTTC; CDR3 protein: CASSTRGGSSYNEQFF
J gene: TRBJ2-2; D gene: NA; V gene: TRBV29-1; clone size: NA; CDR3 DNA: TGCAGCGTAAAACCTCAGTCGAACACCGGGGAGCTGTTTTTT; CDR3 protein: CSVKPQSNTGELFF
J gene: TRBJ2-1; D gene: NA; V gene: TRBV5-6; clone size: few; CDR3 DNA: TGTGCCAGCAGCCTACTCACAGGGAATCCCCGATACAATGAGCAGTTCTTC; CDR3 protein: CASSLLTGNPRYNEQFF
J gene: TRBJ2-2; D gene: NA; V gene: TRBV6-2/TRBV6-3; clone size: few; CDR3 DNA: TGTGCCAGCAGCCAATGGAGGGTCTCCACCGGGGAGCTGTTTTTT; CDR3 protein: CASSQWRVSTGELFF
J gene: TRBJ2-1; D gene: NA; V gene: TRBV20-1; clone size: few; CDR3 DNA: TGCAGTGCTTATAGCGTCCTCTCCTACAATGAGCAGTTCTTC; CDR3 protein: CSAYSVLSYNEQFF
J gene: TRBJ2-5; D gene: TRBD2; V gene: TRBV6-2/TRBV6-3; clone size: NA; CDR3 DNA: TGTGCCAGCAGCCGCGGGACTATGGGGGAGACCCAGTACTTC; CDR3 protein: CASSRGTMGETQYF
J gene: TRBJ1-2; D gene: TRBD1; V gene: TRBV5-5; clone size: few; CDR3 DNA: TGTGCCAGCAGCCCCAACCAGGGGGGCTATGGCTACACCTTC; CDR3 protein: CASSPNQGGYGYTF